Sequencing of this T cell receptor (beta chain) was carried out in a study of blood T cell repertoires in COVID-19. J gave up 7 bases and V 6 bases, and 7 bases lay outside the gene matches. The CDR3 loop spans 13 amino acids. CDR1 is WSHSY and CDR2 is SAAADI in the germline V gene. Method: immunoSEQ multiplex PCR; TCRdb's copy keeps in-frame clones and lacks some. The sample lists a few hundred thousand clones, about 86% seen once, with 3% to 4.5% in the top ten. Material: PBMCs or T cells enriched from blood (not recorded which). The sequence was collected from a woman aged 40 to 55 with acute COVID-19. The rearrangement links TRBV10-2 to TRBJ1-1; 8 positions agree with TRBD1. CDR3 amino acids: CASRTTGADEAFF. For the CDR3, the DNA is TGCGCCAGCAGGACGACAGGGGCTGATGAAGCTTTCTTT.